Listed below are T cell receptor beta chains from one sample, sequenced in a study of shared clonotypes between healthy human individuals. Profiled with immunoSEQ multiplex PCR; TCRdb holds only in-frame clones, not every one. The sample has approximately 460,000 clones, 70% to 80% seen once. The sample comprised PBMCs. The receptors originated from a woman aged 40-49 years in good health. Some clones in this sample may be carry-over from other donors' samples. The CDR3 runs from the conserved cysteine through the conserved F or W. A D gene is named only where the DNA matches it firmly. The size field is filled for only some rows; it gives once, few, many or a size class.

v_gene: TRBV4-3; abundance: .; j_gene: TRBJ2-3; d_gene: TRBD2; CDR3aa: CASSQDGASGRIEDTQYF; CDR3nt: TGCGCCAGCAGCCAAGATGGGGCTAGCGGGAGGATAGAAGATACGCAGTATTTT
v_gene: TRBV29-1; abundance: .; j_gene: TRBJ2-2; d_gene: .; CDR3aa: CSVSTTVVTGELFF; CDR3nt: TGCAGCGTTAGTACGACAGTCGTAACCGGGGAGCTGTTTTTT
v_gene: TRBV6-5; abundance: .; j_gene: TRBJ1-5; d_gene: .; CDR3aa: CASSWGGNQPQHF; CDR3nt: TGTGCCAGCAGTTGGGGGGGGAATCAGCCCCAGCATTTT
v_gene: TRBV28; abundance: .; j_gene: TRBJ2-7; d_gene: .; CDR3aa: CASSFQSLGTYEQYF; CDR3nt: TGTGCCAGCAGTTTCCAGTCATTAGGTACCTACGAGCAGTACTTC
v_gene: TRBV2; abundance: many; j_gene: TRBJ2-2; d_gene: .; CDR3aa: CAIRFRVGGGELFF; CDR3nt: TGTGCCATCCGCTTTCGGGTCGGAGGCGGGGAGCTGTTTTTT
v_gene: TRBV7-6; abundance: .; j_gene: TRBJ1-5; d_gene: .; CDR3aa: CASSLAPTGGNQPQHF; CDR3nt: TGTGCCAGCAGCTTAGCGCCAACTGGCGGCAATCAGCCCCAGCATTTT
v_gene: TRBV10-3; abundance: .; j_gene: TRBJ1-2; d_gene: .; CDR3aa: CAISDGVAGGYGYTF; CDR3nt: TGTGCCATCAGTGATGGGGTTGCAGGAGGCTATGGCTACACCTTC
v_gene: TRBV7-9; abundance: once; j_gene: TRBJ2-5; d_gene: .; CDR3aa: CASSFLDRTQYF; CDR3nt: TGTGCCAGCAGCTTCCTGGACCGTACCCAGTACTTC
v_gene: TRBV30; abundance: .; j_gene: TRBJ1-5; d_gene: .; CDR3aa: CAWSVTWDQPQHF; CDR3nt: TGTGCCTGGAGTGTCACCTGGGACCAGCCCCAGCATTTT
v_gene: TRBV6-6; abundance: once; j_gene: TRBJ1-5; d_gene: TRBD1; CDR3aa: CASSQDRAWGPQHF; CDR3nt: TGTGCCAGCAGCCAGGACAGGGCTTGGGGGCCCCAGCATTTT
v_gene: TRBV9; abundance: .; j_gene: TRBJ2-7; d_gene: .; CDR3aa: CASSVDDRGTYEQYF; CDR3nt: TGTGCCAGCAGCGTAGATGATCGCGGAACCTACGAGCAGTACTTC
v_gene: TRBV9; abundance: .; j_gene: TRBJ2-7; d_gene: TRBD2; CDR3aa: CASSQTSGISYEQYF; CDR3nt: TGCGCCAGCAGCCAAACTAGCGGGATCTCCTACGAGCAGTACTTC
v_gene: TRBV29-1; abundance: .; j_gene: TRBJ1-1; d_gene: TRBD1; CDR3aa: CSVENPGQGGTEAFF; CDR3nt: TGCAGCGTTGAAAACCCAGGACAGGGGGGAACTGAAGCTTTCTTT
v_gene: TRBV5-1; abundance: .; j_gene: TRBJ1-1; d_gene: TRBD1; CDR3aa: CASSLAPGQGGTEAFF; CDR3nt: TGCGCCAGCAGCTTGGCACCGGGACAGGGAGGCACTGAAGCTTTCTTT
v_gene: TRBV7-8; abundance: .; j_gene: TRBJ2-5; d_gene: .; CDR3aa: CASSLGRGIQETQYF; CDR3nt: TGTGCCAGCAGCTTAGGGCGTGGTATCCAAGAGACCCAGTACTTC
v_gene: TRBV27; abundance: .; j_gene: TRBJ1-1; d_gene: .; CDR3aa: CASSFIGETEAFF; CDR3nt: TGTGCCAGCAGTTTTATAGGGGAAACTGAAGCTTTCTTT
v_gene: TRBV7-9; abundance: .; j_gene: TRBJ2-7; d_gene: .; CDR3aa: CASSLGGISEQYF; CDR3nt: TGTGCCAGCAGCTTGGGGGGAATCTCCGAGCAGTACTTC
v_gene: TRBV4-2; abundance: .; j_gene: TRBJ2-3; d_gene: TRBD2; CDR3aa: CASSQGTSVDTQYF; CDR3nt: TGTGCCAGCAGCCAGGGGACTAGCGTCGATACGCAGTATTTT
v_gene: TRBV11-2; abundance: few; j_gene: TRBJ2-7; d_gene: TRBD1; CDR3aa: CASSPRTGTSYEQYF; CDR3nt: TGTGCCAGCAGCCCCCGGACAGGAACCTCCTACGAGCAGTACTTC
v_gene: TRBV7-6; abundance: .; j_gene: TRBJ2-5; d_gene: .; CDR3aa: CASSLEGFLETQYF; CDR3nt: TGTGCCAGCAGCTTAGAAGGGTTTCTGGAGACCCAGTACTTC
v_gene: TRBV4-1; abundance: .; j_gene: TRBJ2-7; d_gene: TRBD2; CDR3aa: CASSHSITGTSGRAPYEQYF; CDR3nt: TGCGCCAGCAGCCACAGTATCACCGGGACTAGCGGGAGGGCCCCCTACGAGCAGTACTTC
v_gene: TRBV11-1; abundance: .; j_gene: TRBJ2-6; d_gene: .; CDR3aa: CASSLGGGANVLTF; CDR3nt: TGTGCCAGCAGCTTAGGCGGTGGGGCCAACGTCCTGACTTTC